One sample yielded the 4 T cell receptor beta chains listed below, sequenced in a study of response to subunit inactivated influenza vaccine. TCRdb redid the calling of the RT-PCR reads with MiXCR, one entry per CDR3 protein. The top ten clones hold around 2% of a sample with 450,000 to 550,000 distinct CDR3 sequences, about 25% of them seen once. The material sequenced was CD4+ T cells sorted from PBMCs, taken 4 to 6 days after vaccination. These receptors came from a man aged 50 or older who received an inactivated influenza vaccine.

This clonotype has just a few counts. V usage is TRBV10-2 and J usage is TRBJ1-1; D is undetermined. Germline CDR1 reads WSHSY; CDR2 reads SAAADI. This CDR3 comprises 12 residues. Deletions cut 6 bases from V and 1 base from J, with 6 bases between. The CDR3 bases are TGCGCCAGCAGGGCCGCGAACACTGAAGCTTTCTTT. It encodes CASRAANTEAFF.

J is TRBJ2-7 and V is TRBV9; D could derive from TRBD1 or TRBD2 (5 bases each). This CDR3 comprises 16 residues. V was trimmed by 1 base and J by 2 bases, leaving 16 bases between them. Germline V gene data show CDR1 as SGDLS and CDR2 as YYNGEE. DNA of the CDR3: TGTGCCAGCAGCGTACTACCGGGGCTAGGGGCCTACGAGCAGTACTTC. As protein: CASSVLPGLGAYEQYF.

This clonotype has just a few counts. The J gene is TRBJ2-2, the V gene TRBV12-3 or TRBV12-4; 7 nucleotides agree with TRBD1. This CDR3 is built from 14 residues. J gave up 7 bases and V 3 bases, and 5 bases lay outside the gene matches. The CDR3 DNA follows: TGTGCCAGCAGTTTGGTGACAGGGAACGGGGAGCTGTTTTTT. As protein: CASSLVTGNGELFF.

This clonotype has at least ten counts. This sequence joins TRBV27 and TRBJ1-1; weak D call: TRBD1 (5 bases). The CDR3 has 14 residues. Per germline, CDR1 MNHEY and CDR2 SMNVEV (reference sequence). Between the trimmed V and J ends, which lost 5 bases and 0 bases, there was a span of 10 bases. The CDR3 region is CASSIGGMNTEAFF. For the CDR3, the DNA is TGTGCCAGCAGTATCGGGGGTATGAACACTGAAGCTTTCTTT.